This T cell receptor (beta chain) was found in a study of blood T cell repertoires in COVID-19. The wider study: Material from acute and convalescent COVID-19 was sourced from the United States, Italy and Spain. T cells, B-cell-depleted T cells, or PBMCs provided the cDNA or gDNA that served as material.

V shed 0 bases and J shed 6 bases, with 21 bases lying between them. The germline gives CDR1 SGHDN, CDR2 FVKESK. This CDR3 spans 18 amino acids. In the original analysis: Reference gene primer amplification gave estimated nucleated cell counts. The protocol was immunoSEQ multiplex PCR, while the TCRdb copy is restricted to in-frame clones and leaves out a portion. V and J calls and clone size are as listed in that table; D and trimming were resolved from the DNA. The data show tens of thousands of clones, about 82% seen once. The rearrangement joins TRBV14 to TRBJ2-1; D possibly corresponds to TRBD1 (5 bases). The sequenced sample was peripheral blood. The TCR comes from an older man with acute or convalescent COVID-19. Here the CDR3 DNA reads TGTGCCAGCAGCCAAGATCGACAGTCTGCCTACAGGTTCAATGAGCAGTTCTTC. It is translated as CASSQDRQSAYRFNEQFF.